This record covers a single T cell receptor (beta chain). Its antigen is as yet unknown. The data are from a study of beta chain features in type 1 diabetes. Study at large: There was similarity between patients and healthy donors in age, gender and cell yields. Findings and caveats of the study: Among patients with Type 1 diabetes, TCRB CDR3s were moderately but significantly shorter in every one of the four CD4+ subsets.

Trimming took 6 bases from V and 9 from J, leaving 18 bases between them. The CDR3 runs 13 residues. Germline V gene data show CDR1 as SQVTM and CDR2 as ANQGSEA. The isolated RNA, all of it, was reverse transcribed, so expressed TCRB transcripts were what got sequenced. Only in-frame clones appear in the TCRdb table, and some are missing; sequencing was by immunoSEQ multiplex PCR. The sample carries 600,000 or so clones, around 15% recorded once. What was sequenced was naive CD4+ T cells from blood. The source of this sequence is a man aged 18 to 29 with type 1 diabetes. This chain joins TRBV29-1 and TRBJ1-5, with no clear D. The CDR3 nucleotides are TGCAGCGTCTCTTGGGGTGATAGAACGCCCCAGCATTTT. Translated: CSVSWGDRTPQHF.